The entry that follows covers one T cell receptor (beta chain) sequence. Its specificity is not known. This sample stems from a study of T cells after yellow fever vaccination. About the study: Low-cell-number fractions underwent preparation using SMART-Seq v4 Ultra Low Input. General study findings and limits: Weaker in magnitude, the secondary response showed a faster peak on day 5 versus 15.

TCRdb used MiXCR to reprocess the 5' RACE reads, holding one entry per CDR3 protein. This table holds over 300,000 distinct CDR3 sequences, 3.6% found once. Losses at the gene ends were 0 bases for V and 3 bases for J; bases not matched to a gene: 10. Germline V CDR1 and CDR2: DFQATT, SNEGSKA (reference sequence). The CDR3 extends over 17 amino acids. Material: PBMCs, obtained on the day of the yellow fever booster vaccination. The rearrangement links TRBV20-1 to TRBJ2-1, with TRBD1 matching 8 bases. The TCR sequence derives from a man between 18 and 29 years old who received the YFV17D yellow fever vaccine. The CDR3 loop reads CSARDRGWTGIYNEQFF. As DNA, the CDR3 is TGCAGTGCTAGAGATAGAGGGTGGACAGGGATCTACAATGAGCAGTTCTTC.